Below are 17 T cell receptor beta chains sequenced from a single sample in a study of blood T cell repertoires in COVID-19 (dated by TCRdb to between 2020 and 2021). The library was made by the immunoSEQ multiplex PCR assay. TCRdb holds this immuneACCESS table with in-frame rearrangements only. Some clones are missing; in checked studies, unresolved V genes explain under half, and the rest has no known cause. The sample records around 50,000 clones, around four fifths of which are singletons. Under 6% of the sample is in the top ten clones. The sample was peripheral blood. The receptor source for this set is a human donor in a cohort sampled during active COVID-19.

The J gene is TRBJ2-1, the V gene TRBV24-1, with a weak D call TRBD1 (6 bases). The CDR3 spans 16 residues. Germline CDR1 and CDR2: KGHDR and SFDVKD. V was trimmed by 4 bases and J by 6 bases, leaving 18 bases between them. The chain's CDR3 is CATSETTGKGINEQFF. CDR3 coding DNA: TGTGCCACCAGTGAAACTACAGGGAAAGGGATCAATGAGCAGTTCTTC.

This clone was seen only a few times. J is TRBJ2-7 and V is TRBV10-1; 11 nucleotides agree with TRBD2. J gave up 6 bases and V 10 bases, and 11 bases lay outside the gene matches. The CDR3 length is 14 residues. CDR1 and CDR2 from the germline V gene are WNHNN and SYGVQD (reference sequence). The CDR3 DNA follows: TGCGCCATCTTATTTAGCGGGGGGGTCTCCGAGCAGTACTTC. Amino acids: CAILFSGGVSEQYF.

The rearrangement uses TRBV19 and TRBJ1-5; D uncertain. The CDR3 covers 12 residues. V was shortened by 5 bases and J by 7 bases, with 9 bases between the two germline ends. Germline loops: CDR1 LNHDA, CDR2 SQIVND (reference sequence). CDR3 bases: TGTGCCAGTAGTTCCCGTCCCCAGCCCCAGCATTTT. It is translated as CASSSRPQPQHF.

This chain uses TRBV7-9 with TRBJ1-6; 10 nucleotides align to TRBD1. CDR3 length equals 17 residues. CDR1 and CDR2 from the germline V gene are SEHNR and FQNEAQ (reference sequence). The ends lost 5 bases at V and 9 bases at J; junction bases unmatched: 13. The CDR3 sequence is CASSPFSGTGVSSPLHF. The CDR3 nucleotides are TGTGCCAGCAGCCCTTTCTCCGGGACAGGGGTTAGTTCACCCCTCCACTTT.

The chain uses TRBV7-8 and TRBJ2-7, with 9 bases identical to TRBD1. Germline CDR1 and CDR2: SGHVS and FQNEAQ. The length of the CDR3 is 15 residues. V shed 2 bases, J shed 6 bases, and the junction held 8 bases outside the gene matches. The CDR3, as DNA: TGTGCCAGCAGCTTACGGGACAGGGAGGTTGGCGAGCAGTACTTC. Translating it yields CASSLRDREVGEQYF.

The chain combines TRBV6-1 with TRBJ2-1, with 10 positions matching TRBD1. The germline gives CDR1 MNHNS, CDR2 SASEGT. V was clipped by 1 base and J by 8 bases; unmatched bases: 8. The CDR3 spans 16 residues. This chain's CDR3 is CASSEVGTGVMDEQFF. The CDR3 DNA is TGTGCCAGCAGTGAAGTGGGGACAGGGGTGATGGATGAGCAGTTCTTC.

This chain links TRBV19 with TRBJ1-4; maybe TRBD1 (5 bases). Germline V gene lookup returns CDR1 LNHDA and CDR2 SQIVND (reference sequence). The CDR3 sequence is 14 residues long. V lost 6 bases to trimming and J lost 8 bases, with 16 bases between them. The chain's CDR3 is CASSWTHTSEKLFF. CDR3 DNA: TGTGCCAGTAGCTGGACACATACCTCGGAAAAACTGTTTTTT.

The table lists this clone with a count of one. V is TRBV10-2 and J is TRBJ2-1; weak D call: TRBD1 (5 bases). This CDR3 has 13 residues. Germline V gene lookup returns CDR1 WSHSY and CDR2 SAAADI. Trimming pared 7 bases from V and 2 bases from J, leaving 9 bases between. The CDR3 region is CASNTGPYNEQFF. DNA of the CDR3: TGCGCCAGCAACACAGGTCCCTACAATGAGCAGTTCTTC.

This chain links TRBV6-1 with TRBJ1-4; 9 nucleotides match TRBD1. Per the germline V gene, CDR1 is MNHNS and CDR2 is SASEGT. V trimming: 1 base; J trimming: 6 bases; junction bases outside the gene matches: 12. This CDR3 region has 18 residues. CDR3 in DNA: TGTGCCAGCAGTGAAGAGAAGGAAGGACAGGGGATGTATGAAAAACTGTTTTTT. As protein: CASSEEKEGQGMYEKLFF.

This clone was counted between two and nine times. This chain uses TRBV7-9 with TRBJ1-2, with D possibly being TRBD1 (5 bases). The V end was cut by 4 bases, the J end by 3 bases, with 9 bases between. Germline-derived CDR1 and CDR2 are SEHNR and FQNEAQ (reference sequence). The CDR3 totals 13 residues. CDR3 protein: CASSSGDHYGYTF. The CDR3 DNA sequence: TGTGCCAGCAGCTCGGGGGACCACTATGGCTACACCTTC.

The rearrangement uses TRBV6-5 and TRBJ2-1, with 10 bases identical to TRBD1. This CDR3 has 16 residues. J gave up 6 bases and V 4 bases, and 9 bases lay outside the gene matches. Germline CDR1 MNHEY, CDR2 SVGAGI. CDR3 loop: CASSLDRGPGSNEQFF. The CDR3 nucleotides read TGTGCCAGCAGTTTAGACAGGGGGCCGGGGAGCAATGAGCAGTTCTTC.

The CDR3 DNA is TGTGCCAGCAGTCCCTCTAGCGGGGCCTACAATGAGCAGTTCTTC. Translation gives CASSPSSGAYNEQFF. The chain carries TRBV6-5 and TRBJ2-1; the match to TRBD2 covers 9 bases. The CDR3 consists of 15 residues. With V trimmed by 5 bases and J by 2 bases, 4 bases remained unmatched. Germline CDR1 MNHEY, CDR2 SVGAGI.

V usage is TRBV29-1 and J usage is TRBJ1-6; D is perhaps TRBD1 (6 bases). The CDR3 extends over 14 amino acids. From germline, CDR1 is SQVTM and CDR2 ANQGSEA. Trimming stripped 6 bases from V and 9 bases from J, with 18 bases between. The CDR3 nucleotides are TGCAGCGTGATGGAACAGGGATCCGGTTCACCCCTCCACTTT. It codes for CSVMEQGSGSPLHF.

The V and J genes are TRBV6-6 and TRBJ1-2; 8 bases align to TRBD1. The ends lost 5 bases at V and 6 bases at J; junction bases unmatched: 17. The CDR3 runs to 17 residues. Germline CDR1 MNHNY, CDR2 SVGAGI (reference sequence). CDR3 amino acids: CASSPTGDPDRSHGYTF. The CDR3 region has the DNA TGTGCCAGCAGTCCGACAGGGGATCCTGATAGGAGTCATGGCTACACCTTC.

This clone was seen just once. V and J are TRBV6-5 and TRBJ2-3, with D possibly matching TRBD2 (6 bases). This CDR3 spans 13 amino acids. Germline CDR1 MNHEY, CDR2 SVGAGI. Deletions cut 8 bases from V and 4 bases from J, with 13 bases between. The CDR3 DNA sequence: TGTGCCAGCGCCCGGGGAGGTCCAGATACGCAGTATTTT. Residues: CASARGGPDTQYF.

This clone occurred a few times. V is TRBV7-2 and J is TRBJ1-3; D not certain. Germline CDR1 and CDR2: SGHTA and FQGNSA. Trimming cost V 5 bases and J 6 bases, with 11 bases left between them. CDR3 size: 13 residues. The CDR3 DNA sequence: TGTGCCAGCAGCCTACAGCTACAAAACACCATATATTTT. Amino acid sequence: CASSLQLQNTIYF.

V and J are TRBV6-6 and TRBJ1-1; D unclear. The V gene lost 0 bases and the J gene lost 9 bases, with 14 bases spanning the gap. This CDR3 has 14 amino acids. Germline V gives CDR1 MNHNY, CDR2 SVGAGI (reference sequence). The CDR3 DNA follows: TGTGCCAGCAGTTACTCCGAGGAGGAGGGCAAAGCTTTCTTT. Translating gives CASSYSEEEGKAFF.